This record looks at one T cell receptor beta chain sequence and its context. The antigen is not known. The sample is drawn from a study of T cell responses to AZD1222 COVID-19 vaccine. Study results and limitations: With two AZD1222 doses given, Spike-specific TCR breadth and depth both rose.

The germline gives CDR1 SGHKS, CDR2 YYEKEE (reference sequence). The length of the CDR3 is 15 residues. The trim removed 3 bases at V and 2 bases at J, leaving 5 bases unmatched. Clones were sequenced by immunoSEQ multiplex PCR, and TCRdb holds only the in-frame ones, with some missing. The profile covers around 130,000 clones, with about 90% appearing a single time and roughly 5.4% taken by the ten largest. The clonotype comes from an adult in good health. The rearrangement joins TRBV5-5 to TRBJ2-5; 9 bases agree with TRBD1. The sample here was peripheral blood, taken on day 0 of AZD1222 vaccination. The CDR3 DNA is TGTGCCAGCAGCTACCCGGGACAGGGTCAAGAGACCCAGTACTTC. It encodes CASSYPGQGQETQYF.